The 3 T cell receptor beta chains given below trace back to one sample, sequenced in a study of tissue T cells after allogeneic stem cell transplantation. TCRdb's copy holds only in-frame clones and misses some; the assay was immunoSEQ multiplex PCR. Here the sample spans more than 40,000 clones, around 72% being singletons. Sequenced material: sorted cells pooled from one or two spleens. These receptors came from a pool of C57BL/6 mice in good health.

As to this clone: Gene names denote mouse genes. The read falls 1 residue short of the CDR3 end, and the missing part is taken from the germline J gene. This rearrangement joins TRBV12-2 to TRBJ2-2; TRBD1 agrees at 11 bases. There are 15 residues in the CDR3. Losses at the gene ends were 4 bases for V and 4 bases for J; bases not matched to a gene: 4. Germline V gene data show CDR1 as SGHLS and CDR2 as HYDKME. The sequenced CDR3 bases are TGTGCCAGCTCCCGGACAGGGGGCGGCACCGGGCAGCTCTAC. This sequence encodes CASSRTGGGTGQLY. The complete CDR3 sequence is CASSRTGGGTGQLYF.

With respect to this clone: Mouse gene names apply. The CDR3 is cut off 1 residue early in the read; its end comes from the germline J gene. The rearrangement uses TRBV1 and TRBJ2-5; 7 nucleotides agree with TRBD2. This CDR3 contains 15 residues. Germline V gene sequence: CDR1 NSQYPW, CDR2 LRSPGD (reference sequence). Trimming took 0 bases from V and 0 from J; bases not matched to a gene: 0. The sequenced part of the CDR3 DNA is TGCACCTGCAGTGCAGACTGGGGGAACCAAGACACCCAGTAC. Protein: CTCSADWGNQDTQY. The whole CDR3 region reads CTCSADWGNQDTQYF.

A word on this clone: Gene names refer to mouse genes. The read is 1 residue too short to cover the CDR3 end, so that end is filled in from the germline J gene. V and J are TRBV31 and TRBJ1-6, with TRBD1 matching 9 bases. TRBJ1-6 is an ORF; its function is uncertain. This CDR3 has 16 amino acids. The J segment lost 2 bases and the V segment lost 0 bases, leaving 2 bases of the junction unmatched. Per germline, CDR1 GKSSPN and CDR2 SITVG. The CDR3 sequence: CAWSLGTGTYNSPLYF. The sequenced CDR3 bases are TGTGCCTGGAGTCTGGGGACAGGGACCTATAATTCGCCCCTCTAC.